What follows are 7 T cell receptor beta chains derived from one specimen sequenced in a study of blood T cell repertoires in COVID-19. Only in-frame clones appear in the TCRdb table, and some are missing; sequencing was by immunoSEQ multiplex PCR. In the table there are about 72,000 clones, approximately 88% of which are singletons. Sequencing was carried out using peripheral blood. The receptors derive from a man over 45 with acute or convalescent COVID-19.

The V gene is TRBV5-5, the J gene TRBJ1-1; D perhaps matches TRBD1 (6 bases). V lost 1 base to trimming and J lost 4 bases, with 11 bases between them. Germline V gene data show CDR1 as SGHKS and CDR2 as YYEKEE (reference sequence). The CDR3 is made up of 14 amino acids. In DNA form, the CDR3 reads TGTGCCAGCAGCTTGACTGGGGGCGGCACTGAAGCTTTCTTT. As protein: CASSLTGGGTEAFF.

This clone has just one count. V and J are TRBV30 and TRBJ1-2; D is uncertain. This CDR3 is built from 13 residues. Trimming stripped 1 base from V and 7 bases from J, with 13 bases between. The germline V gene encodes CDR1 GTSNPN and CDR2 SVGIG (reference sequence). In DNA form, the CDR3 reads TGTGCCTGGAGTGGCCCCATTTCGGGTGGCTACACCTTC. Residues: CAWSGPISGGYTF.

The chain is built from TRBV27 and TRBJ2-7, with 8 bases matching TRBD1. The CDR3 length is 16 residues. V was pared by 5 bases and J by 3 bases, with 12 bases of the junction left unmatched. CDR1 is MNHEY and CDR2 is SMNVEV in the germline V gene (reference sequence). DNA for the CDR3: TGTGCCAGCAGTAAAACTCCGGGACAGGCCCTCTACGAGCAGTACTTC. Its translation is CASSKTPGQALYEQYF.

V usage is TRBV24-1 and J usage is TRBJ2-3; 7 bases are a match to TRBD1. The CDR3 extends over 15 amino acids. CDR1 is KGHDR and CDR2 is SFDVKD in the germline V gene. V gave up 1 base and J gave up 8 bases; unmatched junction bases: 8. CDR3 amino acids: CATSDFRGQGGTQYF. The CDR3 region has the DNA TGTGCCACCAGTGATTTTAGGGGGCAAGGTGGTACGCAGTATTTT.

This clone has just a few counts. The genes are TRBV4-1 and TRBJ1-3; D might be TRBD1 (5 bases). Trimming removed 0 bases from V and 1 base from J, with 13 bases in between. CDR1 and CDR2 (germline): MGHRA, YSYEKL. There are 17 residues in the CDR3. CDR3 nucleotides: TGCGCCAGCAGCCAAGATTGGGGGGGTTCTTCTGGAAACACCATATATTTT. It is translated as CASSQDWGGSSGNTIYF.

This clone has a handful of counts. The J gene is TRBJ2-5, the V gene TRBV14; D is ambiguous. Trimming pared 0 bases from V and 1 base from J, leaving 12 bases between. The germline V gene has CDR1 SGHDN and CDR2 FVKESK. This CDR3 contains 16 residues. CDR3 sequence: CASSQEMGSFQETQYF. The CDR3 nucleotides read TGTGCCAGCAGCCAAGAAATGGGCTCCTTCCAAGAGACCCAGTACTTC.

The chain carries TRBV4-1 and TRBJ2-5; 11 nucleotides agree with TRBD2. This CDR3 contains 16 residues. CDR1 is MGHRA, CDR2 YSYEKL, per germline. The V gene end was trimmed by 0 bases and the J gene end by 6 bases; junction bases not matched to a gene: 6. The CDR3 coding sequence is TGCGCCAGCAGCCAAGATAGCGGGGGGGCCTTGAAGACCCAGTACTTC. Its translation: CASSQDSGGALKTQYF.